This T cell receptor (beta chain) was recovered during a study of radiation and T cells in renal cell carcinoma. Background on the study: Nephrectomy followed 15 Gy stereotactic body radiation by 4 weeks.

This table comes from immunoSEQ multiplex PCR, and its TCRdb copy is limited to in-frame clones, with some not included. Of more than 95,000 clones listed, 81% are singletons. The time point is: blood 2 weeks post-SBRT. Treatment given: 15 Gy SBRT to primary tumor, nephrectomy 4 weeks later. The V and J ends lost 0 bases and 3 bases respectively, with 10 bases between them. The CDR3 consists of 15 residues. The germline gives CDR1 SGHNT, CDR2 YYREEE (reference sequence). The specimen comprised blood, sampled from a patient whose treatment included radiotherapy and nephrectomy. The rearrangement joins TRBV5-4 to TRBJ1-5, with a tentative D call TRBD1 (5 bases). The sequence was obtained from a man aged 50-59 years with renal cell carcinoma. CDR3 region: CASSLGQGDNQPQHF. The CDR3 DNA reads TGTGCCAGCAGCTTGGGGCAGGGTGACAATCAGCCCCAGCATTTT. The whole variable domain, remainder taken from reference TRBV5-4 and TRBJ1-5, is ETGVTQSPTHLIKTRGQQVTLRCSSQSGHNTVSWYQQALGQGPQFIFQYYREEENGRGNFPPRFSGLQFPNYSSELNVNALELDDSALYLCASSLGQGDNQPQHFGDGTRLSIL.